These T cell receptor beta chains were read from a single sample in a study of T cells in localized non-small cell lung cancer. Repertoires were generated with immunoSEQ multiplex PCR, while TCRdb's copy carries only in-frame clones and drops some. The data show tens of thousands of clones, roughly 80% seen once. The sample consisted of peripheral blood, taken before any cancer treatment. The receptor set was obtained from a male donor older than 55 with stage II squamous cell lung carcinoma. Each CDR3 is given with its conserved first and last residue. The order of the fields is D gene, clone size, J gene, V gene, CDR3 protein, CDR3 DNA. A D gene is named only where the DNA matches it firmly. Some rows have no size entry. The others give once, few or many, or a class for an expanded clone.

>.|.|TRBJ1-4|TRBV2
CASSGQPATNEKLFF
TGTGCCAGCTCCGGACAGCCCGCAACTAATGAAAAACTGTTTTTT
>TRBD1|.|TRBJ1-5|TRBV2
CASSYLTGAGQPQHF
TGTGCCAGCAGTTACCTCACAGGGGCGGGTCAGCCCCAGCATTTT
>.|.|TRBJ2-1|TRBV9
CASSVERGEQFF
TGTGCCAGCAGCGTAGAGAGGGGTGAGCAGTTCTTC
>TRBD1|.|TRBJ1-5|TRBV7-9
CASSGTGNSQPQHF
TGTGCCAGCAGCGGGACAGGGAACAGTCAGCCCCAGCATTTT
>TRBD1|.|TRBJ2-5|TRBV29-1
CSALQGAETQYF
TGCAGCGCCCTACAGGGGGCGGAGACCCAGTACTTC
>.|.|TRBJ1-1|TRBV9
CASSVEGNTEAFF
TGTGCCAGCAGCGTAGAAGGGAACACTGAAGCTTTCTTT
>.|.|TRBJ2-5|TRBV5-1
CASSKNPVGQETQYF
TGCGCCAGCAGTAAAAACCCGGTTGGGCAAGAGACCCAGTACTTC
>.|.|TRBJ2-7|TRBV6-1
CASQGSSYEQYF
TGTGCCAGCCAGGGTTCTTCCTACGAGCAGTACTTC
>.|.|TRBJ2-7|TRBV6-5
CASRTGYEQYF
TGTGCCAGCAGAACGGGCTACGAGCAGTACTTC
>.|.|TRBJ2-7|TRBV10-3
CAISESTGTKRGTYEQYF
TGTGCCATCAGTGAGTCGACAGGGACGAAGCGGGGAACCTACGAGCAGTACTTC
>.|.|TRBJ1-1|TRBV29-1
CSVEAWDTLNTEAFF
TGCAGCGTTGAGGCCTGGGACACCTTGAACACTGAAGCTTTCTTT
>.|.|TRBJ1-5|TRBV19
CASSSRGIGNQPQHF
TGTGCCAGTAGTAGTAGGGGTATAGGCAATCAGCCCCAGCATTTT
>TRBD2|few|TRBJ2-7|TRBV10-1
CASSEGLAGAEQYF
TGCGCCAGCAGCGAGGGACTAGCGGGAGCCGAGCAGTACTTC
>.|.|TRBJ1-3|TRBV6-5
CASSYDSRVNTIYF
TGTGCCAGCAGTTATGACTCCAGGGTGAACACCATATATTTT
>.|.|TRBJ2-6|TRBV7-2
CASSQLGSGANVLTF
TGTGCCAGCAGTCAACTGGGCTCTGGGGCCAACGTCCTGACTTTC
>.|.|TRBJ2-7|TRBV9
CASSVGTLSYEQYF
TGTGCCAGCAGCGTCGGGACACTATCCTACGAGCAGTACTTC
>.|.|TRBJ1-5|TRBV29-1
CSVEVGGGGNQAQHF
TGCAGCGTTGAAGTGGGCGGTGGAGGTAATCAGGCCCAGCATTTT
>TRBD2|.|TRBJ2-5|TRBV12-5
CASDPGGPRGETQYF
TGTGCTAGTGACCCGGGGGGGCCGAGGGGAGAGACCCAGTACTTC
>.|.|TRBJ2-3|TRBV20-1
CSPQGPDTQYF
TGCAGTCCCCAGGGGCCAGATACGCAGTATTTT
>TRBD1|.|TRBJ2-5|TRBV5-1
CASSLEVGQGYSRETQYF
TGCGCCAGCAGCTTGGAAGTGGGACAGGGATACTCCCGAGAGACCCAGTACTTC
>.|.|TRBJ1-2|TRBV5-1
CASSLDGSGNYGYTF
TGCGCCAGCAGCTTGGACGGGTCAGGGAACTATGGCTACACCTTC
>.|.|TRBJ1-2|TRBV21-1
CASSKVEALGYTF
TGTGCCAGCAGCAAAGTGGAGGCGCTCGGCTACACCTTC
>.|few|TRBJ2-1|TRBV5-1
CASSLGGEQFF
TGCGCCAGCAGCTTGGGTGGTGAGCAGTTCTTC
>TRBD1|.|TRBJ1-1|TRBV5-1
CASSLWDRGTEAFF
TGCGCCAGCAGCCTGTGGGACAGGGGGACTGAAGCTTTCTTT
>TRBD1|.|TRBJ1-1|TRBV7-3
CASSLDRDTEAFF
TGTGCCAGCAGCTTGGACAGGGACACTGAAGCTTTCTTT
>TRBD1|once|TRBJ1-5|TRBV19
CASSKQGGNQPQHF
TGTGCCAGTAGTAAACAGGGGGGCAATCAGCCCCAGCATTTT
>.|.|TRBJ2-2|TRBV27
CASKIGAALSTGELFF
TGTGCCAGCAAAATCGGGGCGGCTCTGAGCACCGGGGAGCTGTTTTTT
>TRBD1|.|TRBJ1-4|TRBV6-1
CASSAYRGQSNEKLFF
TGTGCCAGCAGTGCTTACAGGGGGCAGAGTAATGAAAAACTGTTTTTT
>TRBD2|.|TRBJ2-5|TRBV5-4
CASSLAPSGRQETQYF
TGTGCCAGCAGCTTGGCCCCTAGCGGAAGACAAGAGACCCAGTACTTC
>.|.|TRBJ2-7|TRBV2
CACQTGSYEQYF
TGTGCTTGCCAAACGGGCTCGTACGAGCAGTACTTC
>TRBD2|.|TRBJ2-7|TRBV5-5
CASSLAGGISYEQYF
TGTGCCAGCAGCTTGGCCGGGGGGATCTCCTACGAGCAGTACTTC
>.|once|TRBJ2-3|TRBV12-5
CASGLRDGETDTQYF
TGTGCTAGTGGTCTGAGGGATGGGGAGACAGATACGCAGTATTTT
>.|.|TRBJ2-2|TRBV19
CASSISRSTGELFF
TGTGCCAGTAGTATCAGCAGATCCACCGGGGAGCTGTTTTTT
>.|.|TRBJ2-7|TRBV6-5
CASSYSPQGGYEQYF
TGTGCCAGCAGTTACTCGCCCCAGGGGGGCTACGAGCAGTACTTC
>TRBD2|.|TRBJ2-2|TRBV5-1
CASSPGTTYTGELFF
TGCGCCAGCAGCCCTGGGACTACCTACACCGGGGAGCTGTTTTTT
>.|.|TRBJ2-6|TRBV27
CASSSVGHSGANVLTF
TGTGCCAGCAGTTCCGTCGGGCACTCTGGGGCCAACGTCCTGACTTTC
>TRBD1|.|TRBJ2-2|TRBV2
CASRRETGGGELFF
TGTGCCAGCAGAAGGGAAACAGGGGGCGGGGAGCTGTTTTTT
>TRBD1|few|TRBJ1-2|TRBV27
CASSLGTGYGYTF
TGTGCCAGCAGTCTCGGGACAGGCTATGGCTACACCTTC
>.|few|TRBJ1-5|TRBV10-1
CASSEKGFQPQHF
TGCGCCAGCAGTGAAAAAGGGTTTCAGCCCCAGCATTTT
>.|.|TRBJ1-4|TRBV6-6
CASSYRGADEKLFF
TGTGCCAGCAGTTATAGGGGCGCGGATGAAAAACTGTTTTTT
>TRBD2|.|TRBJ2-7|TRBV5-5
CASSFSASGLEQYF
TGTGCCAGCAGCTTTTCGGCTAGCGGGCTCGAGCAGTACTTC
>TRBD2|.|TRBJ2-5|TRBV12-5
CASGRRLAGEETQYF
TGTGCTAGTGGCCGACGACTAGCGGGAGAAGAGACCCAGTACTTC
>.|.|TRBJ2-5|TRBV29-1
CSVLVGQETQYF
TGCAGCGTCCTCGTGGGGCAGGAGACCCAGTACTTC
>.|.|TRBJ2-1|TRBV6-6
CASSESSYNEQFF
TGTGCCAGCAGCGAAAGCTCCTACAATGAGCAGTTCTTC
>.|.|TRBJ2-7|TRBV23-1
CASSQPPPGFLDEQYF
TGCGCCAGCAGTCAACCGCCCCCAGGGTTCTTGGACGAGCAGTACTTC
>.|.|TRBJ2-1|TRBV5-1
CASSLEAGNNEQFF
TGCGCCAGCAGCTTGGAGGCAGGGAACAATGAGCAGTTCTTC
>.|.|TRBJ2-5|TRBV14
CASSRELGAETQYF
TGTGCCAGCAGCCGTGAACTCGGAGCGGAGACCCAGTACTTC
>.|.|TRBJ2-4|TRBV21-1
CASSLFGGTVAKNIQYF
TGTGCCAGCAGCCTCTTTGGGGGGACGGTAGCCAAAAACATTCAGTACTTC
>TRBD1|.|TRBJ1-1|TRBV9
CASSARTGDTEAFF
TGTGCCAGCAGCGCCCGCACAGGGGACACTGAAGCTTTCTTT